This is a list of T cell receptor beta chains from one sample in a study of PD-1 blockade in classical Hodgkin lymphoma. Repertoires were generated with immunoSEQ multiplex PCR, while TCRdb's copy carries only in-frame clones and drops some. The sample has 27,000 or so clones, over 55% seen once. The sequencing here drew on peripheral blood mononuclear cells (PBMCs), taken before the fourth cycle of nivolumab. The origin of the receptors is a human donor with classical Hodgkin lymphoma. CDR3s include the opening cysteine and the closing phenylalanine or tryptophan. The order of the fields is J gene, clone size, D gene, V gene, CDR3 DNA, CDR3 protein. The D gene is left open where the match is weak. Size values are once, few and many counts, or a class for expanded clones, and some rows have none.

J gene: TRBJ2-1
clone size: NA
D gene: NA
V gene: TRBV27
CDR3 DNA: TGTGCCAGCAGTTCGGGCTTCAATGAGCAGTTCTTC
CDR3 protein: CASSSGFNEQFF

J gene: TRBJ1-2
clone size: NA
D gene: NA
V gene: TRBV6-1
CDR3 DNA: TGTGCCAGCACCTCAAGGGGGGGCTGGAGTGGCTACACCTTC
CDR3 protein: CASTSRGGWSGYTF

J gene: TRBJ1-6
clone size: NA
D gene: NA
V gene: TRBV28
CDR3 DNA: TGTGCCAGTGAACAAGCCCGTAATTCACCCCTCCACTTT
CDR3 protein: CASEQARNSPLHF

J gene: TRBJ1-4
clone size: NA
D gene: NA
V gene: TRBV7-9
CDR3 DNA: TGTGCCAGCAGCCCGCGACAGTTGGAAAAACTGTTTTTT
CDR3 protein: CASSPRQLEKLFF

J gene: TRBJ2-7
clone size: few
D gene: TRBD2
V gene: TRBV4-2
CDR3 DNA: TGTGCCAGCAGCTCGGAGGGACTAGCGGGAGTCGATGAGCAGTACTTC
CDR3 protein: CASSSEGLAGVDEQYF

J gene: TRBJ1-2
clone size: NA
D gene: TRBD1
V gene: TRBV19
CDR3 DNA: TGTGCCAGTAATACCCGGCAGGGGGTTGGGTATGGCTACACCTTC
CDR3 protein: CASNTRQGVGYGYTF

J gene: TRBJ2-1
clone size: NA
D gene: TRBD2
V gene: TRBV18
CDR3 DNA: TGTGCCAGCTCGCAGGAGGTAGCGGGAGCAGGGGAGCAGTTCTTC
CDR3 protein: CASSQEVAGAGEQFF

J gene: TRBJ2-3
clone size: NA
D gene: TRBD1
V gene: TRBV30
CDR3 DNA: TGTGCCTGGAGCTTACAGGGGGCCGCAGATACGCAGTATTTT
CDR3 protein: CAWSLQGAADTQYF

J gene: TRBJ2-7
clone size: medium-sized
D gene: NA
V gene: TRBV5-4
CDR3 DNA: TGTGCCAGCAGCTCGGGGCGCGGGGCCTACGAGCAGTACTTC
CDR3 protein: CASSSGRGAYEQYF

J gene: TRBJ1-6
clone size: few
D gene: NA
V gene: TRBV9
CDR3 DNA: TGTGCCAGCAATGAAGGGAGCTCCTATAATTCACCCCTCCACTTT
CDR3 protein: CASNEGSSYNSPLHF

J gene: TRBJ2-4
clone size: NA
D gene: TRBD2
V gene: TRBV11-2
CDR3 DNA: TGTGCCAGCAGCCCGGGACTAGCGGGACTAGCCAAAAACATTCAGTACTTC
CDR3 protein: CASSPGLAGLAKNIQYF

J gene: TRBJ2-7
clone size: NA
D gene: NA
V gene: TRBV7-8
CDR3 DNA: TGTGCCAGCAGCCCAAAGGGGGGGAGTTTAGCGGGTTCCTACGAGCAGTACTTC
CDR3 protein: CASSPKGGSLAGSYEQYF

J gene: TRBJ2-5
clone size: NA
D gene: TRBD2
V gene: TRBV14
CDR3 DNA: TGTGCCAGCAGCCTTAGGACTAGCGGGAGCGATTTGGAGACCCAGTACTTC
CDR3 protein: CASSLRTSGSDLETQYF

J gene: TRBJ2-3
clone size: NA
D gene: TRBD2
V gene: TRBV27
CDR3 DNA: TGTGCCAGCAGTTTATCCACCCCACTAGCGGGGGCACATACGCAGTATTTT
CDR3 protein: CASSLSTPLAGAHTQYF

J gene: TRBJ2-3
clone size: NA
D gene: NA
V gene: TRBV5-4
CDR3 DNA: TGTGCCAGCAGCTTGGTAACAGATACGCAGTATTTT
CDR3 protein: CASSLVTDTQYF

J gene: TRBJ2-1
clone size: NA
D gene: TRBD2
V gene: TRBV5-1
CDR3 DNA: TGCGCCAGCAGCTTGGGACTAGCGGGAGGGAATGAGCAGTTCTTC
CDR3 protein: CASSLGLAGGNEQFF

J gene: TRBJ1-2
clone size: NA
D gene: NA
V gene: TRBV4-3
CDR3 DNA: TGCGCCAGCAGCCAAGATCCAGTCGTTGGGTTTTTGGGCTATGGCTACACCTTC
CDR3 protein: CASSQDPVVGFLGYGYTF

J gene: TRBJ2-7
clone size: few
D gene: NA
V gene: TRBV7-2
CDR3 DNA: TGTGCCAGCAGGTCCCGCTACGAGCAGTACTTC
CDR3 protein: CASRSRYEQYF

J gene: TRBJ1-1
clone size: few
D gene: NA
V gene: TRBV7-9
CDR3 DNA: TGTGCCAGCAGCTTAATAGCCAGCAACACTGAAGCTTTCTTT
CDR3 protein: CASSLIASNTEAFF

J gene: TRBJ1-4
clone size: NA
D gene: TRBD1
V gene: TRBV5-1
CDR3 DNA: TGCGCCAGCAGCTTGGGGACAGGGGCCGGGGCAACTAATGAAAAACTGTTTTTT
CDR3 protein: CASSLGTGAGATNEKLFF

J gene: TRBJ1-1
clone size: NA
D gene: TRBD1
V gene: TRBV5-1
CDR3 DNA: TGCGCCAGCAGCTTGGCAGGGGGGAGCACTGAAGCTTTCTTT
CDR3 protein: CASSLAGGSTEAFF

J gene: TRBJ2-5
clone size: few
D gene: NA
V gene: TRBV13
CDR3 DNA: TGTGCCAGCAGCTCCCGAGGGGGGGGCGGCCAAGAGACCCAGTACTTC
CDR3 protein: CASSSRGGGGQETQYF

J gene: TRBJ2-5
clone size: NA
D gene: NA
V gene: TRBV27
CDR3 DNA: TGTGCCAGCAGTCAGATGAGGTTATCCCAAGAGACCCAGTACTTC
CDR3 protein: CASSQMRLSQETQYF

J gene: TRBJ1-6
clone size: NA
D gene: TRBD1
V gene: TRBV19
CDR3 DNA: TGTGCCAGTTCCCGTGGACAGGGAGAGTCACCCCTCCACTTT
CDR3 protein: CASSRGQGESPLHF

J gene: TRBJ1-2
clone size: NA
D gene: NA
V gene: TRBV6-1
CDR3 DNA: TGTGCCAGCAGTGAAAGAGATCGGGTGGGGGGCTACACCTTC
CDR3 protein: CASSERDRVGGYTF